A single sample gave rise to the 12 T cell receptor beta chains below, sequenced in a study of technical replicates of blood from a handful of donors. The data were produced by immunoSEQ multiplex PCR, yet TCRdb's version contains in-frame clones alone and is incomplete. The sample carries about 80,000 clones, less than 98% recorded once. The sample consisted of T cells isolated from PBMCs. These receptors originate from a human donor in good health.

This chain joins TRBV5-1 and TRBJ2-5; 7 positions match TRBD1. Germline CDR1 and CDR2: SGHRS and YFSETQ. Trimming removed 3 bases from V and 3 bases from J; junction bases left unmatched: 11. The CDR3 length is 16 residues. CDR3 loop: CASSYTGQRVEETQYF. The DNA for the CDR3 is TGCGCCAGCAGCTATACGGGACAGAGGGTTGAAGAGACCCAGTACTTC. The full variable domain, with the rest looked up from reference TRBV5-1 and TRBJ2-5, is KAGVTQTPRYLIKTRGQQVTLSCSPISGHRSVSWYQQTPGQGLQFLFEYFSETQRNKGNFPGRFSGRQFSNSRSEMNVSTLELGDSALYLCASSYTGQRVEETQYFGPGTRLLVL.

The V gene is TRBV2, the J gene TRBJ1-6; 8 bases are shared with TRBD1. The CDR3 loop spans 14 amino acids. CDR1 is SNHLY, CDR2 FYNNEI, per germline. Trimming took 6 bases from V and 7 from J; bases not matched to a gene: 5. DNA for the CDR3: TGTGCCAGCAGAAGGACAGGGTTGAATTCACCCCTCCACTTT. Its protein product is CASRRTGLNSPLHF.

The chain employs TRBV5-1 and TRBJ2-3; tentatively, D is TRBD2 (5 bases). The CDR3 runs to 15 residues. Germline-derived CDR1 and CDR2 are SGHRS and YFSETQ. V lost 4 bases and J lost 2, with 14 bases in between. CDR3 region: CASSEGASLTDTQYF. DNA of the CDR3: TGCGCCAGCAGCGAGGGCGCCTCGCTCACAGATACGCAGTATTTT.

This chain uses TRBV13 with TRBJ2-7; 12 nucleotides line up with TRBD2. CDR3 length: 16 residues. CDR1 is PRHDT and CDR2 is FYEKMQ in the germline V gene (reference sequence). Trimming at V came to 5 bases and at J to 5 bases, leaving 10 bases not matched to a gene. The CDR3 is CASSPGRLAGAHEQYF. CDR3 in DNA: TGTGCCAGCAGCCCGGGACGACTAGCGGGGGCTCACGAGCAGTACTTC.

This clone was observed a single time. The V call is TRBV2, the J call TRBJ2-1; D possibly corresponds to TRBD2 (5 bases). Germline V gene sequence: CDR1 SNHLY, CDR2 FYNNEI. The CDR3 length is 15 residues. V was cut by 7 bases and J by 0 bases, with 13 bases left in between. The CDR3: CASKSGLSSYNEQFF. The DNA of the CDR3 is TGTGCCAGCAAGTCTGGACTGAGCTCCTACAATGAGCAGTTCTTC.

The rearrangement uses TRBV7-2 and TRBJ1-5; 8 bases map to TRBD1. The length of the CDR3 is 13 residues. The J segment lost 6 bases and the V segment lost 4 bases, leaving 2 bases of the junction unmatched. Germline CDR1 reads SGHTA; CDR2 reads FQGNSA. The CDR3 sequence: CASSSQGGQPQHF. The CDR3 bases are TGTGCCAGCAGCTCACAGGGGGGTCAGCCCCAGCATTTT.

The chain links TRBV9 to TRBJ2-1; a possible D gene is TRBD1 (7 bases). V lost 2 bases, J lost 7 bases, and 16 bases lay in between. CDR3 length: 15 residues. CDR1 and CDR2 (germline): SGDLS, YYNGEE. The DNA for the CDR3 is TGTGCCAGCAGCGTTCGCAGGGGGGCCGTAAATGAGCAGTTCTTC. This translates into CASSVRRGAVNEQFF. The variable domain in full, with the rest retrieved from reference TRBV9 and TRBJ2-1, is DSGVTQTPKHLITATGQRVTLRCSPRSGDLSVYWYQQSLDQGLQFLIQYYNGEERAKGNILERFSAQQFPDLHSELNLSSLELGDSALYFCASSVRRGAVNEQFFGPGTRLTVL.

This rearrangement joins TRBV2 to TRBJ2-5; 14 nucleotides agree with TRBD2. There are 14 residues in the CDR3. Germline CDR1 reads SNHLY; CDR2 reads FYNNEI. V lost 6 bases to trimming and J lost 8 bases; unmatched junction nucleotides: 5. Here the CDR3 DNA reads TGTGCCAGCAGCCCCGGGACTAGCGGGGGCACCCAGTACTTC. Its protein is CASSPGTSGGTQYF.

The J gene is TRBJ2-7, the V gene TRBV2; 10 positions match TRBD2. V was clipped by 7 bases and J by 9 bases; unmatched bases: 9. The CDR3 length is 13 residues. Germline lookup yields CDR1 SNHLY and CDR2 FYNNEI. CDR3 sequence (DNA): TGTGCCAGCATAGCAGCGGGAGGGCCTGTGCAGTACTTC. It encodes CASIAAGGPVQYF.

The genes are TRBV18 and TRBJ1-2; 9 bases fit TRBD1. The CDR3 totals 16 residues. Germline assignment: CDR1 KGHSH and CDR2 LQKENI. V shed 0 bases, J shed 7 bases, and the junction held 9 bases outside the gene matches. The CDR3 loop reads CASSPPTPGQGTGYTF. The DNA of the CDR3 is TGTGCCAGCTCACCACCGACCCCGGGACAGGGAACTGGCTACACCTTC.

This clone was seen only once. The chain carries TRBV2 and TRBJ2-2; D is undetermined. V was pared by 3 bases and J by 4 bases, with 12 bases between. The CDR3 is made up of 15 amino acids. Germline CDR1 and CDR2: SNHLY and FYNNEI. CDR3 sequence: CASSDVLVGTGELFF. The CDR3 nucleotides are TGTGCCAGCAGTGATGTATTAGTCGGCACCGGGGAGCTGTTTTTT.

The rearrangement uses TRBV5-1 and TRBJ2-2, with 13 bases lining up with TRBD2. With 4 bases clipped from V and 8 bases from J, the junction kept 8 bases outside the gene matches. Germline CDR1 SGHRS, CDR2 YFSETQ. The CDR3 consists of 16 residues. Here the CDR3 reads CASSPPGLAGTGELFF. In DNA form, the CDR3 reads TGCGCCAGCAGCCCGCCGGGACTAGCGGGAACAGGGGAGCTGTTTTTT.